This T cell receptor (beta chain) originates from a study of siplizumab effects on memory and regulatory T cells. Notes on the study in general: Relative to controls at 25% to 30%, mappable alloreactive CD4+ clones exhibited a mean Treg-derived proportion of approximately 62% with siplizumab. With siplizumab, cumulative frequency of CD4+ memory-derived alloreactive sequences dropped significantly.

Sequencing was performed with immunoSEQ multiplex PCR; in TCRdb, only in-frame clones are kept and a portion is missing. The sample shows 75,000 to 100,000 clones, 90% to 95% of them seen only once. The germline V and J ends were trimmed by 5 bases and 0 bases, with 11 bases remaining between them. The germline gives CDR1 SNHLY, CDR2 FYNNEI. The CDR3 sequence is 14 residues long. Of note for this clone: Its target is unknown.

The origin of this receptor is a human donor in good health. The rearrangement links TRBV2 to TRBJ2-7; the D is unclear. Sequences were obtained from non-Treg CD4+ T cells sorted from blood. This CDR3 reads CASSPPRPSYEQYF. The CDR3 DNA follows: TGTGCCAGCAGTCCCCCCCGACCCTCCTACGAGCAGTACTTC.